The rows below give T cell receptor beta chains drawn from one sample of a study of lymphopenia after photon versus proton radiotherapy. The table came from immunoSEQ multiplex PCR; TCRdb's copy has only in-frame clones and leaves some out. This sample has approximately 160,000 clones, with 70% to 90% found just once. This specimen consisted of peripheral blood, obtained from a patient treated with photon-based radiotherapy. These TCRs come from a man aged 45-60 years with gastric cancer. The CDR3 runs from the conserved cysteine through the conserved F or W. Fields, in order: D gene, clone size, V gene, J gene, CDR3 DNA, CDR3 protein. The D gene is left open where the match is weak. Expanded clones are given a class, and other clones once, few, many or no size at all.

.	once	TRBV25-1	TRBJ2-5	TGTGCCAGCAGTGACCTCGTCGGGGAGACCCAGTACTTC	CASSDLVGETQYF
TRBD2	.	TRBV5-1	TRBJ2-5	TGCGCCAGCAGCTTGGCCCTTAGCGGGCGCCAAGAGACCCAGTACTTC	CASSLALSGRQETQYF
.	.	TRBV19	TRBJ1-5	TGTGCCAGTAGTTCGGGTGCGGGGAATTTTCAGCCCCAGCATTTT	CASSSGAGNFQPQHF
TRBD2	.	TRBV11-2	TRBJ2-1	TGTGCCAGCAGGGGGACTAGCCGGTACAATGAGCAGTTCTTC	CASRGTSRYNEQFF
.	.	TRBV5-1	TRBJ1-4	TGCGCCAGCAGCTTGAGGGGGGGTGAAAAACTGTTTTTT	CASSLRGGEKLFF
.	.	TRBV30	TRBJ2-3	TGTGCCTGGAGTGGGGGGCTTAGCACAGATACGCAGTATTTT	CAWSGGLSTDTQYF
TRBD1	.	TRBV29-1	TRBJ1-2	TGCAGCGTCGCAGACAGGGGGCAGAATGGCTACACCTTC	CSVADRGQNGYTF
TRBD1	.	TRBV10-3	TRBJ1-5	TGTGCCATCAGCGGGACAGGGACTAGCAATCAGCCCCAGCATTTT	CAISGTGTSNQPQHF
.	.	TRBV19	TRBJ1-1	TGTGCCAGTGGCAGGAACACTGAAGCTTTCTTT	CASGRNTEAFF
.	.	TRBV25-1	TRBJ1-5	TGTGCCAGCAGTGAAGGGGGTAGAGATCAGCCCCAGCATTTT	CASSEGGRDQPQHF
.	.	TRBV6-5	TRBJ2-7	TGTGCCAGCAGGATGGGGGCCTCCTACGAGCAGTACTTC	CASRMGASYEQYF
.	.	TRBV4-2	TRBJ1-1	TGTGCCAGCAGCGGAACGGGCGTTGGCAACACTGAAGCTTTCTTT	CASSGTGVGNTEAFF
.	.	TRBV5-6	TRBJ1-2	TGTGCCAGCAGCTTCCCCCAATCCGGGAGAAAGGGCTACACCTTC	CASSFPQSGRKGYTF
.	.	TRBV11-2	TRBJ1-3	TGTGCCAGCAGCTTTGTCGCAGGGAGCTCTGGAAACACCATATATTTT	CASSFVAGSSGNTIYF
.	few	TRBV19	TRBJ1-2	TGTGCCAGTAGGGATCAGGGCCGATATGGCTACACCTTC	CASRDQGRYGYTF
TRBD2	.	TRBV7-2	TRBJ2-3	TGTGCCAGCAGCTTAGCGGGACTAGCGGGAGGGGGTACGCAGTATTTT	CASSLAGLAGGGTQYF
.	once	TRBV19	TRBJ1-2	TGTGCCAGTAGGCTACAGGGATCCAATGGCTACACCTTC	CASRLQGSNGYTF
.	.	TRBV30	TRBJ1-2	TGTGCCTGGAGTCGACAGTATGGCTACACCTTC	CAWSRQYGYTF
.	.	TRBV7-2	TRBJ2-3	TGTGCCAGCAGCTTGCGACCCTCTAGCACAGATACGCAGTATTTT	CASSLRPSSTDTQYF
.	.	TRBV18	TRBJ1-1	TGTGCCAGCTCACCTCCCAAGAGGCTTTCTCGGAGTACTGAAGCTTTCTTT	CASSPPKRLSRSTEAFF
TRBD2	.	TRBV2	TRBJ2-2	TGTGCCAGCAGTGAAAGGTCTAGCGGGAGTACCCGGGGGACCGGGGAGCTGTTTTTT	CASSERSSGSTRGTGELFF
TRBD2	once	TRBV6-1	TRBJ2-7	TGTGCCAGCAATATCGGACTAGGGCCCTACGAGCAGTACTTC	CASNIGLGPYEQYF
.	.	TRBV2	TRBJ1-2	TGTGCCAGCAGTGAAAAAGTCCCCTATGGCTACACCTTC	CASSEKVPYGYTF
.	.	TRBV7-9	TRBJ2-5	TGTGCCAGCGATCGACTAGGGGCACAAGAGACCCAGTACTTC	CASDRLGAQETQYF
.	.	TRBV6-5	TRBJ2-7	TGTGCCAGCAGGGGTGGAGGCTACGAGCAGTACTTC	CASRGGGYEQYF
.	.	TRBV27	TRBJ1-2	TGTGCCAGCAGCTCGACCACGGGGTTATCCCTATATGGCTACACCTTC	CASSSTTGLSLYGYTF
TRBD1	.	TRBV5-4	TRBJ1-1	TGTGCCAGCAGCTTGGCTCGACAGGGGAACACTGAAGCTTTCTTT	CASSLARQGNTEAFF
.	.	TRBV13	TRBJ1-1	TGTGCCAGCAGCTTAGTGCCCTTCTCTGTTTCCCAAAGTGGCACTGAAGCTTTCTTT	CASSLVPFSVSQSGTEAFF